A selection of T cell receptor beta chains follows, all from one sample in a study of glioma-infiltrating T cells. From the multiplex PCR reads, TCRdb called clonotypes with MiXCR, one entry per CDR3 protein. Seen here are 100,000 to 150,000 distinct CDR3 sequences, approximately 24% observed once, and the top ten hold approximately 26%. Sequencing was performed on glioma tissue, nonneoplastic brain tissue, or PBMCs (not recorded which). The source is a human donor with low-grade glioma or glioblastoma, undergoing nonglioma brain surgery, or in good health (not recorded which). Both conserved end residues are part of each CDR3. Each record gives: CDR3 length, J gene, V gene, CDR3 protein.

>11|TRBJ1-1|TRBV7-9
CASSPGGLAFF
>17|TRBJ2-3|TRBV4-1
CASSQRTSGGAGDTQYF
>15|TRBJ2-1|TRBV4-1
CASSHSMTGYGEQFF
>12|TRBJ2-3|TRBV29-1
CSVEVHTDTQYF
>15|TRBJ2-6|TRBV11-2
CASSLVQGFNNVLTF
>15|TRBJ2-1|TRBV6-1
CASSPGTARGNEQFF
>13|TRBJ1-1|TRBV7-3
CSSSWTGSTEAFF
>13|TRBJ2-1|TRBV6-6
CASSYSPYNEQFF
>14|TRBJ2-3|TRBV18
CASSQSLSPDTQYF
>13|TRBJ1-5|TRBV30
CAWGTGSNQPQHF
>15|TRBJ1-5|TRBV7-2
CASSLNSPGNQPQHF
>13|TRBJ2-1|TRBV4-2
CASSQGREGEQFF
>15|TRBJ2-1|TRBV12-3/TRBV12-4
CASRETGLPHNEQFF
>15|TRBJ2-1|TRBV20-1
CSASGGAESYNEQFF
>13|TRBJ1-2|TRBV7-9
CASSPSGLGGYTF
>11|TRBJ2-3|TRBV7-9
CASHRDDTQYF
>14|TRBJ2-3|TRBV5-1
CASSLERWGDTQYF
>17|TRBJ2-5|TRBV12-3/TRBV12-4
CASSSPGGLAEQETQYF
>14|TRBJ1-2|TRBV5-1
CASSLASTGYGYTF
>13|TRBJ2-5|TRBV5-5
CASSPDQPGTQYF
>17|TRBJ2-3|TRBV7-3
CASSLTTGQGYTDTQYF
>15|TRBJ1-1|TRBV2
CASSEEGAFNTEAFF
>13|TRBJ2-1|TRBV7-2
CASSPVRGWEQFF
>15|TRBJ2-3|TRBV20-1
CSARKSGGPINTQYF
>15|TRBJ1-2|TRBV6-4
CASSDSGRANYGYTF
>14|TRBJ2-2|TRBV7-2
CASSHRGNTGELFF
>18|TRBJ2-3|TRBV7-2
CASRTRGTSGEYTDTQYF
>15|TRBJ2-2|TRBV12-3/TRBV12-4
CASSFRQGSTGELFF
>13|TRBJ2-3|TRBV6-1
CASNTGGRDTQYF
>13|TRBJ2-3|TRBV28
CASRVQGSSTQYF
>15|TRBJ2-1|TRBV19
CASRLGQGIYNEQFF
>19|TRBJ2-3|TRBV28
CASSTPAYPTGPGTDTQYF
>14|TRBJ1-5|TRBV24-1
CTTSDLSTGQPQHF
>17|TRBJ2-5|TRBV6-1
CASRTPGLAGGRETQYF
>12|TRBJ2-5|TRBV6-1
CASSDPGETQYF
>15|TRBJ2-1|TRBV24-1
CATSAHQSSYNEQFF
>13|TRBJ2-5|TRBV2
CASDRGSLETQYF
>14|TRBJ1-2|TRBV19
CASSIPGRSNGYTF
>14|TRBJ2-3|TRBV25-1
CASSELDIRDTQYF
>17|TRBJ2-2|TRBV6-6
CASSVVSGRTNNGELFF
>15|TRBJ1-6|TRBV27
CASSPWDSRNSPLHF
>13|TRBJ1-1|TRBV3-1
CASTRRGGTEAFF
>16|TRBJ2-1|TRBV9
CASSVLGQGSYNEQFF
>13|TRBJ1-1|TRBV20-1
CSARSTVNTEAFF
>11|TRBJ1-1|TRBV4-1
CASSQGARAFF
>13|TRBJ2-1|TRBV6-1
CASRRTSWDEQFF
>13|TRBJ1-5|TRBV20-1
CSASRGSGQPQHF
>13|TRBJ2-5|TRBV12-3/TRBV12-4
CASSWGQQETQYF
>16|TRBJ1-1|TRBV7-8
CASSLVPNRDDTEAFF
>13|TRBJ2-5|TRBV6-1
CASTPGHKETQYF
>14|TRBJ2-1|TRBV6-1
CASSYFSTLNEQFF
>15|TRBJ1-6|TRBV3-1
CASSQLDGRNSPLHF
>14|TRBJ1-2|TRBV5-1
CASSLDRELGGYTF
>14|TRBJ2-5|TRBV7-9
CASHGLAGPGAQYF
>18|TRBJ1-5|TRBV7-9
CASSSRSPGIRGEQPQHF
>12|TRBJ2-1|TRBV12-5
CASSRGKDEQFF
>14|TRBJ2-5|TRBV4-1
CASSQTGLAGTQYF
>10|TRBJ2-3|TRBV20-1
CSARHGTQYF
>12|TRBJ2-3|TRBV20-1
CSAAIGTDTQYF